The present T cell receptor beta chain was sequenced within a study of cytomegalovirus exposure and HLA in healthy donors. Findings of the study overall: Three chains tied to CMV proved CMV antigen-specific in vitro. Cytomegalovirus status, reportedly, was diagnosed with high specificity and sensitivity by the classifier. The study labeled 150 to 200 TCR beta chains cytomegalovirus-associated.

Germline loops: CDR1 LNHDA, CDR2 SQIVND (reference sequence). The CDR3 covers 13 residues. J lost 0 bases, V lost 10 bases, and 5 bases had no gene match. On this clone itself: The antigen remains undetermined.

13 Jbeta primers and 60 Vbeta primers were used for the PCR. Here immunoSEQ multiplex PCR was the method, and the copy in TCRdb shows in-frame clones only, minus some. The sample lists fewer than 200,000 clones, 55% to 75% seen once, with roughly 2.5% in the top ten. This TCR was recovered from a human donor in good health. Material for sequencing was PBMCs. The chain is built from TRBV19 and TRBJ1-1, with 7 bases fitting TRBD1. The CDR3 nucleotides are TGTGCCACTTCGACAGGGTTGAACACTGAAGCTTTCTTT. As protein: CATSTGLNTEAFF.